The 24 T cell receptor beta chains presented below share a single source sample, sequenced in a study of Ad26.COV2.S vaccination and SARS-CoV-2 variants (TCRdb year 2021). The library relied on the immunoSEQ multiplex PCR assay. Here the immuneACCESS table is served through TCRdb, limited to in-frame sequences with V and J called. Missing clones are a known gap in these copies; in checked studies unresolved V genes cover under half, and the rest lacks a known reason. This sample comprises over 400,000 clones, 80% to 90% of them detected only once. About 2.5% of the sample comes from the top ten. This specimen's treatment or condition label, interpreted: roughly 18 received Ad26.COV2.S at low or high dose, single or two shots; about five received placebo; per-sample allocation not given. For vaccine and placebo recipients, repertoires were sequenced using samples collected on day 63 after the first injection.

Here the sequenced sample was peripheral blood, taken in a trial of Ad26.COV2.S vaccine versus placebo. The receptors were gathered from a person aged 18-65 years who received the Ad26.COV2.S COVID-19 vaccine or a placebo.

This chain joins TRBV5-1 and TRBJ2-3; D is perhaps TRBD1 or TRBD2 (5 bases each). Per the germline V gene, CDR1 is SGHRS and CDR2 is YFSETQ. V was clipped by 1 base and J by 3 bases, with 18 bases between them. This CDR3 region has 17 residues. CDR3: CASSLLGWGSGTDTQYF. CDR3 nucleotides: TGCGCCAGCAGCTTGTTGGGGTGGGGGAGTGGGACAGATACGCAGTATTTT.

This sequence joins TRBV2 and TRBJ1-5; TRBD1 might be the D (6 bases). CDR3 length: 14 amino acids. Germline CDR1 SNHLY, CDR2 FYNNEI. The V end was cut by 4 bases, the J end by 2 bases, with 9 bases between. In DNA form, the CDR3 reads TGTGCCAGCAGTGGTAACAGGGGCAATCAGCCCCAGCATTTT. Translating it yields CASSGNRGNQPQHF.

This clone has only one observation. The chain joins TRBV6-5 to TRBJ2-7; TRBD2 is a possible D gene (6 bases). The CDR3 length is 15 residues. The V end was cut by 0 bases, the J end by 5 bases, with 14 bases between. Germline V gene sequence: CDR1 MNHEY, CDR2 SVGAGI. The CDR3 protein is CASSYSGGRENEQYF. The CDR3 region has the DNA TGTGCCAGCAGTTACTCGGGGGGTAGGGAAAACGAGCAGTACTTC.

This chain uses TRBV3-1 (or the pseudogene TRBV3-2) with TRBJ1-6; D unresolved. V gave up 1 base and J gave up 8 bases, with 9 bases separating them. In germline, CDR1 is LGHDT, CDR2 YNNKEL (reference sequence). The length of the CDR3 is 14 residues. The CDR3 nucleotides read TGTGCCAGCAGCCAAGGGTTTAAGGATTCACCCCTCCACTTT. This translates into CASSQGFKDSPLHF.

This clone occurred a few times. The genes are TRBV6-5 and TRBJ1-6; a weak D match, TRBD1 (5 bases). The germline V and J ends were trimmed by 6 bases and 6 bases, with 15 bases remaining between them. This CDR3 has 15 residues. CDR1 is MNHEY, CDR2 SVGAGI, per germline. The CDR3 region is CASRRTRVGNSPLHF. The CDR3 DNA is TGTGCCAGCAGGAGAACCAGGGTTGGTAATTCACCCCTCCACTTT.

The chain combines TRBV28 with TRBJ2-2, with D possibly TRBD1 on 5 matching bases. This CDR3 is 13 amino acids long. Looked up from germline, CDR1 is MDHEN and CDR2 is SYDVKM. The CDR3, as DNA: TGTGCATTGGGGCAAGCGAACACCGGGGAGCTGTTTTTT. It specifies CALGQANTGELFF.

The rearrangement links TRBV27 to TRBJ2-5; the D gene is possibly TRBD1 (6 bases). With 2 bases removed from V and 4 bases from J, the gap between germline ends came to 11 bases. CDR3 length: 14 amino acids. Germline V gives CDR1 MNHEY, CDR2 SMNVEV (reference sequence). The CDR3 region is CASSLLGAGETQYF. The CDR3 DNA follows: TGTGCCAGCAGTTTACTGGGGGCCGGAGAGACCCAGTACTTC.

This chain connects TRBV2 to TRBJ2-5; D possibly matches TRBD1 or TRBD2 (5 bases each). Germline CDR1 reads SNHLY; CDR2 reads FYNNEI. The CDR3 totals 17 residues. Trimming removed 3 bases at V and 1 base at J, with 18 bases between. CDR3 nucleotides: TGTGCCAGCAGTGAGGAGTTAGTCGGGGCGGGCCAAGAGACCCAGTACTTC. Protein sequence: CASSEELVGAGQETQYF. The full variable domain, rest sourced from reference TRBV2 and TRBJ2-5, is EPEVTQTPSHQVTQMGQEVILRCVPISNHLYFYWYRQILGQKVEFLVSFYNNEISEKSEIFDDQFSVERPDGSNFTLKIRSTKLEDSAMYFCASSEELVGAGQETQYFGPGTRLLVL.

J is TRBJ2-1 and V is TRBV19; tentatively, D is TRBD1 (6 bases). The CDR3 is 17 residues long. CDR1 is LNHDA, CDR2 SQIVND, per germline (reference sequence). Trimming removed 6 bases from V and 4 bases from J, with 22 bases in between. CDR3 bases: TGTGCCAGTAGGAAAACCTCAGGGGCCCTGAGTTACAATGAGCAGTTCTTC. The encoded protein is CASRKTSGALSYNEQFF.

The CDR3 reads CASSFYAEQFF. CDR3 bases: TGTGCCAGCAGCTTCTATGCTGAGCAGTTCTTC. The V gene is TRBV7-2, the J gene TRBJ2-1, with unresolved D. Germline CDR1 reads SGHTA; CDR2 reads FQGNSA. V shed 3 bases and J shed 9 bases, with 6 bases lying between them. The CDR3 totals 11 residues.

This chain joins TRBV23-1 and TRBJ2-2, with 9 bases matching TRBD1. TRBV23-1 is marked as an open reading frame, function uncertain. CDR3 length equals 14 residues. V was clipped by 8 bases and J by 5 bases; unmatched bases: 6. In nucleotides, the CDR3 is TGCGCCAGCGCCCTCGGGACAGGGACCGGGGAGCTGTTTTTT. It codes for CASALGTGTGELFF.

The CDR3 DNA reads as TGTGCCAGCAGTGAATATTCCGGTTCACCCCTCCACTTT. It encodes CASSEYSGSPLHF. This sequence joins TRBV25-1 and TRBJ1-6; D unresolved. In germline, CDR1 is MGHDK, CDR2 SYGVNS. With 0 bases removed from V and 9 bases from J, the gap between germline ends came to 6 bases. The CDR3 sequence is 13 residues long.

The chain combines TRBV9 with TRBJ1-1; no reliable D call. The V end was cut by 3 bases, the J end by 11 bases, with 14 bases between. CDR1 is SGDLS and CDR2 is YYNGEE in the germline V gene. This CDR3 region has 12 residues. This CDR3 reads CASSAPDGRAFF. CDR3 DNA: TGTGCCAGCAGCGCCCCGGACGGGCGGGCTTTCTTT. The full variable domain, its missing parts supplied by reference TRBV9 and TRBJ1-1, is DSGVTQTPKHLITATGQRVTLRCSPRSGDLSVYWYQQSLDQGLQFLIQYYNGEERAKGNILERFSAQQFPDLHSELNLSSLELGDSALYFCASSAPDGRAFFGQGTRLTVV.

The chain joins TRBV2 to TRBJ1-1, with D perhaps TRBD1 (6 bases). The CDR3 has 13 amino acids. The ends were cut back, 7 bases at V and 11 bases at J, with 20 bases in the middle. Looked up from germline, CDR1 is SNHLY and CDR2 is FYNNEI. The CDR3 reads CASTFTGSRWAFF. The CDR3 DNA reads as TGTGCCAGCACCTTTACAGGGTCCAGGTGGGCTTTCTTT.

The chain combines TRBV29-1 with TRBJ2-7; D is ambiguous. The CDR3 contains 13 residues. The germline V gene encodes CDR1 SQVTM and CDR2 ANQGSEA. Trimming removed 5 bases at V and 3 bases at J, with 14 bases between. The CDR3, as DNA: TGCAGCGTTAGCGCGAGTGGCCACTACGAGCAGTACTTC. It is translated as CSVSASGHYEQYF.

This clone was recorded a few times. The chain uses TRBV5-1 and TRBJ1-5; TRBD1 aligns across 7 bases. V gave up 4 bases and J gave up 4 bases; unmatched junction bases: 5. CDR1 is SGHRS, CDR2 YFSETQ, per germline. This CDR3 has 14 residues. In DNA, the CDR3 is TGCGCCAGCAGCGTGGGGACAGCTAATCAGCCCCAGCATTTT. Protein product: CASSVGTANQPQHF.

The CDR3 sequence: CASSLAGALGTEAFF. The DNA for the CDR3 is TGTGCCAGCAGCTTGGCCGGGGCTTTGGGCACTGAAGCTTTCTTT. V gene TRBV5-4 combines with J gene TRBJ1-1; tentatively, D is TRBD1 (5 bases). Germline V gene data show CDR1 as SGHNT and CDR2 as YYREEE (reference sequence). With 0 bases removed from V and 4 bases from J, the gap between germline ends came to 13 bases. The CDR3 totals 15 residues.

The genes are TRBV11-2 and TRBJ1-2; 11 nucleotides agree with TRBD1. This CDR3 contains 14 residues. Germline V gene data show CDR1 as SGHAT and CDR2 as FQNNGV. The trim removed 5 bases at V and 4 bases at J, leaving 3 bases unmatched. DNA of the CDR3: TGTGCCAGCAGCGCGGACAGGGGGCCCTATGGCTACACCTTC. Translated, it gives CASSADRGPYGYTF. The variable domain in full, completed from reference TRBV11-2 and TRBJ1-2, reads EAGVAQSPRYKIIEKRQSVAFWCNPISGHATLYWYQQILGQGPKLLIQFQNNGVVDDSQLPKDRFSAERLKGVDSTLKIQPAKLEDSAVYLCASSADRGPYGYTFGSGTRLTVV.

This rearrangement joins TRBV5-4 to TRBJ1-2; maybe TRBD1 (6 bases). Germline V gene sequence: CDR1 SGHNT, CDR2 YYREEE (reference sequence). The CDR3 covers 11 residues. V lost 4 bases and J 8 bases, leaving 9 bases between the germline ends. The CDR3 DNA follows: TGTGCCAGCAGCAGGGGGATCGGCTACACCTTC. Its protein product is CASSRGIGYTF.

The chain uses TRBV4-2 and TRBJ2-3; TRBD2 agrees at 8 bases. Germline V CDR1 and CDR2: LGHNA, YNFKEQ. The CDR3 sequence is 18 residues long. The V segment lost 0 bases and the J segment 6 bases; nucleotides outside the gene matches: 14. The CDR3 protein is CASSQDGASGPRADTQYF. In nucleotides, the CDR3 is TGTGCCAGCAGCCAAGATGGGGCTAGCGGGCCACGGGCGGATACGCAGTATTTT.

This rearrangement joins TRBV10-3 to TRBJ2-1; D remains unclear. This CDR3 has 15 residues. V was cut by 6 bases and J by 3 bases, with 15 bases left in between. Germline CDR1 and CDR2: ENHRY and SYGVKD. CDR3 DNA: TGTGCCATCAGCCGCCCGGGCGACCACTACAATGAGCAGTTCTTC. It translates to CAISRPGDHYNEQFF.

The genes are TRBV4-3 and TRBJ1-6; D is ambiguous. CDR1 and CDR2 from the germline V gene are LGHNA and YSLEER. The CDR3 consists of 17 residues. Trimming took 2 bases from V and 7 from J, leaving 18 bases between them. The CDR3 nucleotides are TGCGCCAGCAGCCAAAGACCTGACCCAGGAGCGAATTCACCCCTCCACTTT. Its translation: CASSQRPDPGANSPLHF.

The rearrangement uses TRBV10-3 and TRBJ2-2; D is unclear. The CDR3 extends over 12 amino acids. The V gene lost 6 bases and the J gene lost 5 bases, with 7 bases spanning the gap. The germline V gene encodes CDR1 ENHRY and CDR2 SYGVKD. The CDR3 DNA reads as TGTGCCATCAGGAGAGTGACCGGGGAGCTGTTTTTT. Protein sequence: CAIRRVTGELFF.

The chain couples TRBV13 to TRBJ2-5; possibly TRBD2 for D (6 bases). The CDR3 has 12 residues. With 0 bases removed from V and 10 bases from J, the gap between germline ends came to 9 bases. Germline values: CDR1 PRHDT, CDR2 FYEKMQ (reference sequence). This CDR3 reads CASSLGQRVQYF. The CDR3 DNA reads TGTGCCAGCAGCTTAGGACAGCGGGTCCAGTACTTC.